This TCR beta chain was obtained from a study of monozygotic twins with inflammatory bowel disease. Findings and caveats of the study: The study supported no single strong signal or clonotype linked to IBD. Possibly reflecting limited power, no difference in repertoire similarity was found between concordant and discordant twins.

This CDR3 is 18 amino acids long. CDR1 SGHVS and CDR2 FQNEAQ come from the germline V gene. Each TCR library consumed about 4,000 ng of total RNA. cDNA for TCRalpha and TCRbeta was amplified by nested PCRs of around 15 then 8 to 10 cycles. From its re-call of the 5' RACE reads, TCRdb lists each CDR3 protein once, without DNA. The sample's table shows some 210,000 distinct CDR3 sequences. On this clonotype: Its antigen is not known.

This TCR came from a human donor with ulcerative colitis or Crohn's disease, or a healthy co-twin of an affected twin (not recorded which). The chain uses TRBV7-8 and TRBJ2-5; TCRdb lists TRBD1, though no DNA is available to test this call. Sequencing input: blood. This CDR3 is CASSLGVRVQGAQETQYF.